Following are 21 T cell receptor beta chains from one sample sequenced in a study of CD8 T cells in ankylosing spondylitis. TCRdb re-derived calls from the 5' RACE reads in MiXCR, one entry per CDR3 protein. Altogether around 75,000 distinct CDR3 sequences are present, about 5.2% being singletons, with the ten largest covering around 2.2%. Sequenced material: blood, either unsorted or a sorted T cell fraction (not recorded which). The receptors here all came from a male donor with ankylosing spondylitis or in good health (not recorded which).

This clonotype has a count of ten or more. CDR3 sequence (DNA): TGTGCCAGCTCACCACAGGGGGCGAGTAATTCACCCCTCCACTTT. It encodes CASSPQGASNSPLHF. The chain recombines TRBV18 with TRBJ1-6; 7 bases line up with TRBD1. Germline trimming cut 1 base from V and 6 bases from J; bases unmatched to any gene: 3. The germline gives CDR1 KGHSH, CDR2 LQKENI. The CDR3 contains 15 residues.

This clonotype has ten or more counts. The V and J genes are TRBV6-2 or TRBV6-3 and TRBJ2-7; possible D gene TRBD1, 6 bases. The germline V and J ends were trimmed by 6 bases and 11 bases, with 17 bases remaining between them. This CDR3 region has 12 residues. Per germline, CDR1 MNHEY and CDR2 SVGEGT. CDR3 residues: CASSSLTGLEYF. The CDR3 DNA sequence: TGTGCCAGCAGCTCCCTGACAGGACTGGAGTACTTC.

This clonotype showed up many times. J is TRBJ2-1 and V is TRBV18; D not resolved. The germline V gene encodes CDR1 KGHSH and CDR2 LQKENI. The CDR3 covers 12 residues. With 4 bases removed from V and 7 bases from J, the gap between germline ends came to 8 bases. The DNA for the CDR3 is TGTGCCAGCTCACGAGTCGGGAATGAGCAGTTCTTC. It codes for CASSRVGNEQFF. The entire variable domain, with the rest obtained from reference TRBV18 and TRBJ2-1, is as follows: NAGVMQNPRHLVRRRGQEARLRCSPMKGHSHVYWYRQLPEEGLKFMVYLQKENIIDESGMPKERFSAEFPKEGPSILRIQQVVRGDSAAYFCASSRVGNEQFFGPGTRLTVL.

This clonotype was seen at least ten times. The CDR3 DNA is TGTGCCAGCAGCCGGGACTTCAACTCTGGAAACACCATATATTTT. As protein: CASSRDFNSGNTIYF. The chain has TRBV6-1 and TRBJ1-3, with D maybe TRBD1 (5 bases). Germline loops: CDR1 MNHNS, CDR2 SASEGT. The CDR3 is made up of 15 amino acids. Trimming pared 6 bases from V and 0 bases from J, leaving 12 bases between.

This clonotype was seen at least ten times. V usage is TRBV10-3 and J usage is TRBJ2-7; 11 bases match TRBD1. CDR1 is ENHRY and CDR2 is SYGVKD in the germline V gene. V shed 6 bases, J shed 4 bases, and the junction held 5 bases outside the gene matches. CDR3 length: 14 residues. The CDR3, as DNA: TGTGCCATCAGCGGGACAGGGGGTATGTACGAGCAGTACTTC. Its translation is CAISGTGGMYEQYF.

This clonotype came up a few times. V and J are TRBV20-1 and TRBJ1-5; D gene ambiguous. The CDR3 has 14 amino acids. Deletions cut 7 bases from V and 2 bases from J, with 15 bases between. Germline CDR1 and CDR2: DFQATT and SNEGSKA (reference sequence). The CDR3 DNA reads TGCAGTGAGGAGAGCGGGAGTGGCAATCAGCCCCAGCATTTT. Translated, it gives CSEESGSGNQPQHF.

With regard to this clonotype: At one boundary the junction diverges from the germline segment, which might be a read error. The gene calls are TRBV20-1 and TRBJ1-2, with D tentatively TRBD1 (5 bases). The germline CDR1 and CDR2 sequences are DFQATT and SNEGSKA (reference sequence). The CDR3 loop spans 16 amino acids. DNA of the CDR3: TGCTGTGCCCGCGGGGGGTTAGGGCAGACAAACTATGGCTACACCTTC. Translated: CCARGGLGQTNYGYTF.

This clonotype has ten or more counts. This sequence joins TRBV5-1 and TRBJ2-1, with 8 bases lining up with TRBD1. The CDR3 consists of 14 residues. V dropped 3 bases and J dropped 5; count of bases not matched to a gene: 4. Germline V gives CDR1 SGHRS, CDR2 YFSETQ. The CDR3 nucleotides read TGCGCCAGCAGCTCTGGACAGGGCCACAATGAGCAGTTCTTC. This translates into CASSSGQGHNEQFF.

This clonotype was found many times. The chain links TRBV6-1 to TRBJ2-3; TRBD2 agrees at 7 bases. CDR3 length: 15 residues. Germline lookup yields CDR1 MNHNS and CDR2 SASEGT. After removal of 2 bases from V and 3 bases from J, the junction contained 5 bases not matched to a gene. The CDR3 here is CASSERSRGTDTQYF. The CDR3 DNA sequence: TGTGCCAGCAGTGAAAGATCGCGGGGGACAGATACGCAGTATTTT.

The chain uses TRBV20-1 and TRBJ2-1; TRBD1 matches 10 bases. With V trimmed by 2 bases and J by 6 bases, 7 bases remained unmatched. Germline V CDR1 and CDR2: DFQATT, SNEGSKA (reference sequence). The CDR3 sequence is 15 residues long. CDR3 DNA sequence: TGCAGTGCTAGATCCCTGGGACAGGGGACCAATGAGCAGTTCTTC. Protein sequence: CSARSLGQGTNEQFF.

This clonotype was seen ten or more times. V usage is TRBV5-1 and J usage is TRBJ2-1; D is possibly TRBD1 (6 bases). Germline CDR1 and CDR2: SGHRS and YFSETQ. CDR3 length: 11 amino acids. V was cut by 4 bases and J by 14 bases, with 13 bases left in between. The CDR3 loop is CASSEGQEEFF. DNA of the CDR3: TGCGCCAGCAGCGAGGGACAAGAGGAGTTCTTC.

This clonotype was counted many times. The rearrangement uses TRBV11-2 and TRBJ2-7; TRBD2 matches at 7 bases. This CDR3 spans 13 amino acids. Trimming removed 3 bases from V and 3 bases from J; junction bases left unmatched: 2. Germline assignment: CDR1 SGHAT and CDR2 FQNNGV. In DNA form, the CDR3 reads TGTGCCAGCAGCTTCGGACTAGTCTACGAGCAGTACTTC. Amino acids: CASSFGLVYEQYF.

The J gene is TRBJ2-3, the V gene TRBV20-1, with 11 bases that match TRBD2. This CDR3 is built from 16 residues. Germline V lookup: CDR1 DFQATT, CDR2 SNEGSKA (reference sequence). J gave up 1 base and V 5 bases, and 8 bases lay outside the gene matches. CDR3 sequence reads: CSAPTSTSGGTDTQYF. In nucleotides, the CDR3 is TGCAGTGCTCCAACGTCGACTAGCGGGGGCACAGATACGCAGTATTTT.

The table lists this clonotype with many counts. The gene calls are TRBV18 and TRBJ1-6, with no clear D. With 2 bases removed from V and 7 bases from J, the gap between germline ends came to 6 bases. Germline V gene lookup returns CDR1 KGHSH and CDR2 LQKENI. The CDR3 is 13 residues long. CDR3 coding DNA: TGTGCCAGCTCACCATTTGAAAATTCACCCCTCCACTTT. Translating gives CASSPFENSPLHF.

This chain links TRBV12-3 or TRBV12-4 with TRBJ2-1; no definite D call. The V end was cut by 0 bases, the J end by 7 bases, with 4 bases between. The CDR3 consists of 12 residues. In nucleotides, the CDR3 is TGTGCCAGCAGTTTAGCGGAGAATGAGCAGTTCTTC. This codes for CASSLAENEQFF.

This clonotype has ten or more counts. The chain uses TRBV12-3 or TRBV12-4 and TRBJ2-7; D possibly corresponds to TRBD2 (5 bases). The CDR3 length is 12 residues. Trimming cost V 6 bases and J 0 bases, with 6 bases left between them. This CDR3 reads CASSRDSYEQYF. The CDR3 DNA is TGTGCCAGCAGCCGGGACTCCTACGAGCAGTACTTC.

This clonotype was observed at least ten times. The rearrangement links TRBV10-3 to TRBJ2-1, with D unclear. Trimming shortened V by 0 bases and J by 0 bases, and 15 bases separated the two germline ends. This CDR3 is 18 amino acids long. Germline assignment: CDR1 ENHRY and CDR2 SYGVKD. The CDR3 region is CAISESKMRSLSYNEQFF. The CDR3 DNA is TGTGCCATCAGTGAGTCGAAAATGCGGAGCCTCTCCTACAATGAGCAGTTCTTC.

This clonotype was found many times. The V gene is TRBV6-4, the J gene TRBJ2-5, with D possibly being TRBD2 (6 bases). Between the trimmed V and J ends, which lost 0 bases and 7 bases, there was a span of 6 bases. The germline V gene encodes CDR1 MRHNA and CDR2 SNTAGT. This CDR3 comprises 12 residues. The CDR3 DNA reads TGTGCCAGCAGTGACTCGGGGGGGACCCAGTACTTC. Protein: CASSDSGGTQYF.

This clonotype was recorded many times. This chain joins TRBV30 and TRBJ1-2, with D unresolved. There are 12 residues in the CDR3. Trimming pared 2 bases from V and 8 bases from J, leaving 12 bases between. Per germline, CDR1 GTSNPN and CDR2 SVGIG (reference sequence). The CDR3 DNA sequence: TGTGCCTGGAGTCCGGGAGGCAGGGGCTACACCTTC. It codes for CAWSPGGRGYTF.

This clonotype was counted at least ten times. This chain joins TRBV5-1 and TRBJ2-1; 7 nucleotides agree with TRBD2. Looked up from germline, CDR1 is SGHRS and CDR2 is YFSETQ. This CDR3 contains 15 residues. Trimming took 0 bases from V and 5 from J; bases not matched to a gene: 5. CDR3 in amino acids: CASSLVLAVDNEQFF. The CDR3 DNA sequence: TGCGCCAGCAGCTTGGTTCTAGCGGTAGACAATGAGCAGTTCTTC. Full variable domain (missing parts from reference TRBV5-1 and TRBJ2-1): KAGVTQTPRYLIKTRGQQVTLSCSPISGHRSVSWYQQTPGQGLQFLFEYFSETQRNKGNFPGRFSGRQFSNSRSEMNVSTLELGDSALYLCASSLVLAVDNEQFFGPGTRLTVL.

This clonotype was detected many times. This chain uses TRBV29-1 with TRBJ2-3; a possible D gene is TRBD1 (6 bases). The germline V and J ends were trimmed by 0 bases and 2 bases, with 12 bases remaining between them. The CDR3 is 15 amino acids. Germline-derived CDR1 and CDR2 are SQVTM and ANQGSEA. This CDR3 reads CSVEDQGDTTDTQYF. CDR3 DNA: TGCAGCGTTGAAGATCAAGGGGACACCACAGATACGCAGTATTTT.